The text below deals with one T cell receptor (beta chain). Its cognate antigen has yet to be identified. The record has no base qualities; no much larger clone is one base away. Healthy HIV-negative adults with no recently reported acute infections or vaccinations were included as donors. All donors were Caucasian adults living in Nashville, Tennessee, USA. For unsorted samples, 100 million or so PBMCs were counted, and genomic DNA was extracted using the QIAamp DNA Blood Mini kit. Blood was obtained by leukapheresis, after which PBMCs were separated by Ficoll-Histopaque density gradient centrifugation and cryopreserved in liquid nitrogen vapor phase. The trim is 1 base for V and 1 base for J, with a gap of 9 bases between the germline ends. From cysteine to phenylalanine, the CDR3 is 15 amino acids long. Just CDR3 DNA is preserved here, 45 bases in frame from base 1. From a lookup of the germline V gene, CDR1 and CDR2 are SGHTA and FQGNSA.

The data belong to a study of shared clonotypes between healthy human individuals (dated by TCRdb to about 2020). Broadly, across the study: The cohort comprised two women and a few men aged 18 to 49 years. To estimate repertoire size and how much clonotype sharing occurs between individuals, the study deeply sequenced the blood TCR repertoires of several healthy adults. Leukapheresis yielded between about 0.94 and 9.5 billion PBMCs per donor. To increase sequencing depth and limit assay-specific biases, different laboratories used diverse techniques to prepare libraries and sequence TCR repertoires. What the research found in general, with its limitations: Pairwise subsampling led to the expectation that sequencing depth would affect the degree of clonotype sharing among donors. Because the study included a small number of donors, the genetic and exposure-history diversity represented was limited. Sampling was restricted to blood, and TCR repertoires in tissue are likely to differ from TCR repertoires in blood.

Using the deep immunoSEQ assay, multiplex PCR amplified TCR CDR3 regions from genomic DNA. Genomic DNA extracted from each cell subset was distributed evenly over all wells of several immunoSEQ 96-well plates, and each plate served as one replicate. For unsorted PBMC, approximately 300 ng of genomic DNA, equivalent to about 30,000 T cell genomes, went into each replicate PCR. Genomic DNA from unsorted PBMC was sequenced over ten immunoSEQ deep assay plates. The purified libraries were quantified using a Qubit 3.0 fluorometer, sized with a Bioanalyzer 2100, and then quantified again using the KAPA Library Quantification kit. Every immunoSEQ 96-well plate was sequenced on a separate single-read 150-cycle Illumina NextSeq 550 flow cell. Under the source paper's analysis protocol: Because the immunoSEQ output included only junctional sequences and no quality scores, the filtering could not be the same as the filtering used for full-length reads. To assign V/J genes and CDR3, sequences were annotated against IMGT germline references using PyIR, a Python wrapper for IgBLAST v1.9. Reads with weak V/J assignments (E-value above 1e-6), missing CDR3, stop codons, out-of-frame junctions, or ambiguous translated residues were removed. V3J clonotypes were defined as sequences sharing the same inferred V gene, J gene, and CDR3 amino acid sequence. Percentage overlap between repertoires was computed as shared unique clonotypes divided by the size of the smaller repertoire. Three approaches were used to assess repertoire richness: RTK rarefaction, the Chao1 estimator, and Recon v2.1 estimates of unobserved clonotypes. Here the immuneACCESS table is served through TCRdb, limited to in-frame sequences with V and J called. Missing clones are a known gap in these copies; in checked studies unresolved V genes cover under half, and the rest lacks a known reason. V and J calls and clone size are those listed in that table; D and trimming were worked out from the DNA. The table for this sample lists about 470,000 clones; 70% to 80% of them were counted only once. The ten top clones hold roughly 13% of the sample.

This TCR was recovered from a woman in her forties in good health. Some clones in this sample may be carry-over from other donors' samples. The sequence links TRBV7-2 to TRBJ2-3, with the D segment possibly TRBD1 or TRBD2, each aligning over 5 bases. The sequencing input was PBMCs. The nucleotides are TGTGCCAGCAGCTTAGAGTCGGGACGCACAGATACGCAGTATTTT. Translation gives CASSLESGRTDTQYF.